One sample yielded the 14 T cell receptor beta chains listed below, sequenced in a study of technical replicates of blood from a handful of donors. TCRdb's copy holds only in-frame clones and misses some; the assay was immunoSEQ multiplex PCR. The table has roughly 87,000 clones, about 91% seen once. Sequencing input: T cells isolated from PBMCs. The receptors shown here come from a human donor in good health.

V is TRBV7-9 and J is TRBJ2-1; 7 bases align to TRBD2. The J segment lost 4 bases and the V segment lost 2 bases, leaving 5 bases of the junction unmatched. CDR1 and CDR2 from the germline V gene are SEHNR and FQNEAQ (reference sequence). This CDR3 is built from 15 residues. The CDR3 here is CASSLSGGLYNEQFF. The CDR3 DNA sequence: TGTGCCAGCAGCTTATCGGGGGGTCTGTACAATGAGCAGTTCTTC.

The CDR3 loop reads CASSLAGAWYEQYF. The CDR3 DNA is TGTGCCAGCAGCTTAGCGGGAGCGTGGTACGAGCAGTACTTC. The rearrangement joins TRBV7-9 to TRBJ2-7; possibly TRBD2 for D (5 bases). Germline CDR1 SEHNR, CDR2 FQNEAQ (reference sequence). V was shortened by 0 bases and J by 4 bases, with 10 bases between the two germline ends. This CDR3 is built from 14 residues.

The chain has TRBV16 and TRBJ1-2; D unclear. Germline CDR1 KGHSY, CDR2 FQNENV. The CDR3 has 13 amino acids. V lost 2 bases, J lost 4 bases, and 8 bases lay in between. The CDR3 reads CASSQVQLYGYTF. CDR3 in DNA: TGTGCCAGCAGCCAAGTACAGCTCTATGGCTACACCTTC.

The chain employs TRBV19 and TRBJ1-5; TRBD1 matches 10 bases. The CDR3 contains 16 residues. V was clipped by 7 bases and J by 6 bases; unmatched bases: 12. Looked up from germline, CDR1 is LNHDA and CDR2 is SQIVND (reference sequence). The CDR3: CASNPTGQGLVQPQHF. In DNA form, the CDR3 reads TGTGCCAGTAACCCTACGGGACAGGGGCTTGTTCAGCCCCAGCATTTT. The complete variable domain, with remaining parts taken from reference TRBV19 and TRBJ1-5, reads DGGITQSPKYLFRKEGQNVTLSCEQNLNHDAMYWYRQDPGQGLRLIYYSQIVNDFQKGDIAEGYSVSREKKESFPLTVTSAQKNPTAFYLCASNPTGQGLVQPQHFGDGTRLSIL.

Here the CDR3 reads CASSPRTGRSYEQYF. Here the CDR3 DNA reads TGTGCCAGCAGTCCCAGGACAGGGAGATCTTACGAGCAGTACTTC. The chain recombines TRBV6-5 with TRBJ2-7; 8 bases line up with TRBD1. Looked up from germline, CDR1 is MNHEY and CDR2 is SVGAGI. CDR3 length equals 15 residues. With V trimmed by 5 bases and J by 4 bases, 10 bases remained unmatched.

V usage is TRBV7-8 and J usage is TRBJ2-5, with 11 nucleotides matching TRBD2. This CDR3 has 16 amino acids. The junction had 10 bases not matched to a gene; V was cut back by 6 bases and J by 4 bases. Germline CDR1 SGHVS, CDR2 FQNEAQ. The CDR3 here is CASRPIAGGRRETQYF. The CDR3 DNA reads as TGTGCCAGCAGGCCCATAGCGGGAGGGCGTAGAGAGACCCAGTACTTC.

The chain is built from TRBV5-4 and TRBJ2-3, with 9 nucleotides matching TRBD1. Losses at the gene ends were 4 bases for V and 1 base for J; bases not matched to a gene: 4. The CDR3 runs 15 residues. Looked up from germline, CDR1 is SGHNT and CDR2 is YYREEE (reference sequence). CDR3 in DNA: TGTGCCAGCAGCATCCGGACAGGGGGCACAGATACGCAGTATTTT. As protein: CASSIRTGGTDTQYF.

The chain employs TRBV29-1 and TRBJ2-7, with 7 bases matching TRBD2. V lost 4 bases to trimming and J lost 2 bases; unmatched junction nucleotides: 5. Germline assignment: CDR1 SQVTM and CDR2 ANQGSEA. The CDR3 length is 13 residues. The CDR3 coding sequence is TGCAGCGTTGTGGCGGGAGAGCCCTACGAGCAGTACTTC. Translated, it gives CSVVAGEPYEQYF.

The genes are TRBV13 and TRBJ2-7; D possibly corresponds to TRBD1 (7 bases). Trimming cost V 3 bases and J 5 bases, with 8 bases left between them. The CDR3 extends over 12 amino acids. CDR1 is PRHDT, CDR2 FYEKMQ, per germline (reference sequence). The CDR3: CASSFRGDEQYF. The CDR3 DNA is TGTGCCAGCAGCTTCAGGGGGGACGAGCAGTACTTC.

V usage is TRBV6-5 and J usage is TRBJ2-3; perhaps TRBD1 as D (6 bases). The CDR3 sequence is 15 residues long. The germline V gene has CDR1 MNHEY and CDR2 SVGAGI. V lost 5 bases, J lost 3 bases, and 15 bases lay in between. CDR3: CASSLQARGTDTQYF. CDR3 bases: TGTGCCAGCAGTCTCCAAGCTAGGGGGACAGATACGCAGTATTTT.

This clone turned up a few times. The J gene is TRBJ1-2, the V gene TRBV2, with TRBD1 matching 8 bases. Germline V gene data show CDR1 as SNHLY and CDR2 as FYNNEI. The CDR3 covers 11 residues. Germline trimming cut 6 bases from V and 7 bases from J; bases unmatched to any gene: 1. CDR3 DNA: TGTGCCAGCAGGGACAGGGTTGGCTACACCTTC. This translates into CASRDRVGYTF.

The chain employs TRBV29-1 and TRBJ1-4; D perhaps matches TRBD1 (6 bases). This CDR3 contains 14 residues. V lost 7 bases and J lost 0, with 12 bases in between. CDR1 is SQVTM and CDR2 is ANQGSEA in the germline V gene. DNA for the CDR3: TGCAGCGCAACATCAGGGGCAACTAATGAAAAACTGTTTTTT. It specifies CSATSGATNEKLFF.

The genes are TRBV25-1 and TRBJ2-5, with no clear D. The V gene lost 3 bases and the J gene lost 2 bases, with 7 bases spanning the gap. In germline, CDR1 is MGHDK, CDR2 SYGVNS. CDR3 size: 13 residues. This CDR3 reads CASSDPRQETQYF. In DNA, the CDR3 is TGTGCCAGCAGTGACCCCAGGCAAGAGACCCAGTACTTC.

V and J are TRBV10-2 and TRBJ2-2, with D unclear. V lost 7 bases to trimming and J lost 4 bases, with 4 bases between them. The CDR3 has 11 residues. Germline-derived CDR1 and CDR2 are WSHSY and SAAADI. The CDR3 bases are TGCGCCAGCACACTCACCGGGGAGCTGTTTTTT. It translates to CASTLTGELFF.